The source of this T cell receptor beta chain is a study of a mutant IDH1 vaccine in newly diagnosed glioma. Study context: Beginning 4-6 weeks after radiotherapy alone, or with temozolomide cycles, vaccination took place. General study results and limits: Pseudoprogression seemingly bore no relation to changes in top peripheral T cell clonotypes.

CDR3 size: 15 residues. V lost 5 bases and J 0 bases, leaving 12 bases between the germline ends. Germline loops: CDR1 SGHTA, CDR2 FQGNSA. Regarding this clone: Its cognate antigen is unknown.

The time point was: week 35, safety follow-up. It was 300 ug of mutant IDH1 20-mer peptide that made up each vaccine dose, given with topical imiquimod. Measured with immunoSEQ multiplex PCR; TCRdb has only the in-frame clones, and not every one. The table has 30,000 or so clones, around 80% seen once. The chain uses TRBV7-2 and TRBJ2-3; D perhaps matches TRBD1 (5 bases). The clonotype comes from a young woman with glioma. This specimen was PBMCs, taken from a glioma patient whose treatment included an IDH1 peptide vaccine. CDR3 sequence (DNA): TGTGCCAGCAGCACTCAAGGGGTTAGCACAGATACGCAGTATTTT. This codes for CASSTQGVSTDTQYF.